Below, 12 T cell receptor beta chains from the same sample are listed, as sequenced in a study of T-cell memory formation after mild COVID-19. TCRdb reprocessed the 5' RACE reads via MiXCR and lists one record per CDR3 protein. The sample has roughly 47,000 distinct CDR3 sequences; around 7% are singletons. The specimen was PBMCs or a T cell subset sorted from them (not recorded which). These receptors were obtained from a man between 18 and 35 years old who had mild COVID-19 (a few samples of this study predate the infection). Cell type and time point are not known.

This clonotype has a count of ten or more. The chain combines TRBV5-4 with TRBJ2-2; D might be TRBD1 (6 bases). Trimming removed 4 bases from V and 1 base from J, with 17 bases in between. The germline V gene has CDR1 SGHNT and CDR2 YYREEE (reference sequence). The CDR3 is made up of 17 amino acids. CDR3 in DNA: TGTGCCAGCAGCGGGGGCGGTCGTCTACAGAACACCGGGGAGCTGTTTTTT. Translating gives CASSGGGRLQNTGELFF.

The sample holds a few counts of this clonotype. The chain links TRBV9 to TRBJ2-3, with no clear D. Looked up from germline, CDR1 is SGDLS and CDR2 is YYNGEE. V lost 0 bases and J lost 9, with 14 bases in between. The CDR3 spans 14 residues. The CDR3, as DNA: TGTGCCAGCAGCGTAGGTTCCGGCCGGACGACGCAGTATTTT. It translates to CASSVGSGRTTQYF.

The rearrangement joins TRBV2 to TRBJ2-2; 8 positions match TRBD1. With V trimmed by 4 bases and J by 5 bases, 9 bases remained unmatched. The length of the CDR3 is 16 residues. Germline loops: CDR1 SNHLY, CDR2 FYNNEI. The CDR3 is CASSGVGQGLTGELFF. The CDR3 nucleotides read TGTGCCAGCAGTGGGGTAGGACAGGGATTGACCGGGGAGCTGTTTTTT.

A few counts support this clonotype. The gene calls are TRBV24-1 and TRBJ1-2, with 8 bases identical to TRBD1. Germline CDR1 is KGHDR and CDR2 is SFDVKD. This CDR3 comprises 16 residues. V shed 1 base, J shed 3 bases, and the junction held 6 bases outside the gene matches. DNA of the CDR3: TGTGCCACCAGTGATTTCCTCCGGGACAGGCACTATGGCTACACCTTC. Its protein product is CATSDFLRDRHYGYTF.

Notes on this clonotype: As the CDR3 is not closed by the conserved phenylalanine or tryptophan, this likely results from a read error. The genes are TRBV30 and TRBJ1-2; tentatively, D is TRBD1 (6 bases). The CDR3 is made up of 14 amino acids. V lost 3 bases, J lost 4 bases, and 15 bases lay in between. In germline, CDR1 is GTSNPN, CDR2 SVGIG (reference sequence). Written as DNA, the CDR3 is TGTGCCTGGAGCCCAGGACAGACCCTCTATGGCTACACCTCC. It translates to CAWSPGQTLYGYTS.

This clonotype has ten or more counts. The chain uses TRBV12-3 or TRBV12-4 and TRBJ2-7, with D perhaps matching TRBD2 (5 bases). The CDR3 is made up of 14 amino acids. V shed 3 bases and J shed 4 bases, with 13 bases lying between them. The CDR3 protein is CASSFRRRGYEQYF. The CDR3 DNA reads TGTGCCAGCAGTTTTCGGCGACGCGGGTACGAGCAGTACTTC.

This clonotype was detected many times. CDR3 in DNA: TGTGCCAGCAGCAGAGACAGGGCAGATACGCAGTATTTT. Protein sequence: CASSRDRADTQYF. This chain connects TRBV7-2 to TRBJ2-3, with 7 bases aligning to TRBD1. This CDR3 contains 13 residues. Germline-derived CDR1 and CDR2 are SGHTA and FQGNSA. Trimming took 5 bases from V and 4 from J; bases not matched to a gene: 3.

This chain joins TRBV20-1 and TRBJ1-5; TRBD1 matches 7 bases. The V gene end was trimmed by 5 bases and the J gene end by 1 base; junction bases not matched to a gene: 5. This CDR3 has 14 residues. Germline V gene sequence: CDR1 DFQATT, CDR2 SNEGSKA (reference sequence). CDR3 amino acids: CSAPTGLSNQPQHF. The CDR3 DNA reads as TGCAGTGCTCCGACAGGGTTGAGCAATCAGCCCCAGCATTTT.

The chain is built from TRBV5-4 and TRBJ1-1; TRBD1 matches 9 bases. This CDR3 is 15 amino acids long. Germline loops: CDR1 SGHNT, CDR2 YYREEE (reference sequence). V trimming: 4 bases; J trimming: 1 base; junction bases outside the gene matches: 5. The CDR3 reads CASSGQGRGNTEAFF. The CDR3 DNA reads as TGTGCCAGCAGCGGACAGGGGCGCGGGAACACTGAAGCTTTCTTT.

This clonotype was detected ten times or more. The CDR3 loop is CASSFGRGRETQYF. Here the CDR3 DNA reads TGTGCCAGCAGCTTCGGCAGGGGTAGGGAGACCCAGTACTTC. V and J are TRBV7-2 and TRBJ2-5; possibly TRBD1 for D (6 bases). The CDR3 contains 14 residues. V lost 3 bases to trimming and J lost 5 bases, with 13 bases between them. CDR1 and CDR2 (germline): SGHTA, FQGNSA. The full variable domain, in which reference TRBV7-2 and TRBJ2-5 provide the parts outside the CDR3, is GAGVSQSPSNKVTEKGKDVELRCDPISGHTALYWYRQSLGQGLEFLIYFQGNSAPDKSGLPSDRFSAERTGGSVSTLTIQRTQQEDSAVYLCASSFGRGRETQYFGPGTRLLVL.

The CDR3 DNA reads as TGTGCCAGCACCCAGACCACCCGCACAGATACGCAGTATTTT. Amino acids: CASTQTTRTDTQYF. This rearrangement joins TRBV5-6 to TRBJ2-3; D is uncertain. V was pared by 6 bases and J by 1 base, with 12 bases between. Germline CDR1 reads SGHDT; CDR2 reads YYEEEE. The CDR3 totals 14 residues.

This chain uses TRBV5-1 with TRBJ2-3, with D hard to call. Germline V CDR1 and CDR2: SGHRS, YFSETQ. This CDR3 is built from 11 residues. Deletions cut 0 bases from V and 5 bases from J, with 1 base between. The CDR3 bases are TGCGCCAGCAGCTTGGAAGATACGCAGTATTTT. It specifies CASSLEDTQYF.